This TCR beta chain emerged from a study of blood T cell repertoires in COVID-19 (dated by TCRdb to between 2020 and 2021). For the study in its entirety: Collaborator samples came from the United States, Italy and Spain and covered acute and convalescent phases of COVID-19. A de-identified subject ID, COVID-19 status, age in years and sex were almost always included in the sample metadata. Samples came from the ongoing ImmuneRACE study (first 160 participants) plus 1,254 subjects from 6 global collaborators. The material from the prospective study consisted of cDNA or gDNA derived from T cells, B-cell-depleted T cells, or PBMCs. The repertoires were released in a freely available public database intended as a resource for research on the immune response to SARS-CoV-2. Where available, HLA class I and class II types were obtained from metadata supplied by the sample provider rather than from assay-based typing. The dataset comprised deeply sampled blood TCRbeta repertoires from subjects exposed to, actively infected with, or recovered from COVID-19.

Each collaborating institution followed its own protocols to collect whole blood in K2EDTA tubes. For TCRbeta analysis, collaborators shipped samples as frozen whole blood, isolated PBMCs, or DNA extracted from either of those sample types. Remarks on this clone: Its recognized antigen is unknown. The input lacks base qualities; no much larger clone sits a single base away.

TCRbeta CDR3 regions were amplified from genomic DNA using the immunoSEQ Assay, a bias-controlled multiplex PCR. Under the source paper's analysis protocol: The number of nucleated cells in each sample was estimated by amplification of reference gene primers within the assay. To quantify the absolute abundance of each unique TCRbeta CDR3 rearrangement, sequence reads were collapsed and filtered. For each sample, productive Simpson clonality was calculated by taking the square root of Simpson's diversity index across productive rearrangements. TCRdb limited this immuneACCESS table to in-frame rearrangements with V and J called. A share of clones is missing; checked studies link under half to unresolved V genes, and the rest is unexplained. V and J calls and clone size follow that table, whereas D and trimming were derived from the DNA. This sample is represented by tens of thousands of clones; 90% to 95% of them were singletons. Roughly 8.6% of the sample rests with the top ten.

The full study reports these points: The amount of clinical and demographic metadata varied by source and participant and was provided uncurated.

From a lookup of the germline V gene, CDR1 and CDR2 are SGHTA and FQGNSA. The CDR3 holds 16 amino acids from the cysteine to the phenylalanine. Only the CDR3 part of the read is kept: 48 bases, read in frame from the first base. At the junction V is shortened by 4 bases and J by 4 bases, with 17 bases in between. Rearrangement joined TRBV7-2 to TRBJ1-5, and the D gene may be TRBD1, 6 bases matching. The source is a human donor in a cohort sampled during active COVID-19. Sequenced input: peripheral blood. The CDR3 protein: CASSSGTIRRNQPQHF. The DNA sequence reads TGTGCCAGCAGCTCCGGGACAATCCGTAGGAATCAGCCCCAGCATTTT.